The rows below give T cell receptor beta chains drawn from one sample of a study of blood T cell repertoires in COVID-19. The repertoire was sequenced with immunoSEQ multiplex PCR; TCRdb's copy has only in-frame clones and lacks some. The data show 250,000 to 350,000 clones, with around 90% seen just once and 2% to 2.5% held by the top ten. Sequencing was performed on peripheral blood. All receptors come from a woman aged 45-59 years who had recovered from COVID-19. CDR3s include the opening cysteine and the closing phenylalanine or tryptophan. A D gene is named only where the DNA matches it firmly. Clone size is given for some rows only: seen once, a few or many times, or a class if the clone is expanded.

j_call d_call cdr3_length clone_size v_call cdr3_nt cdr3_aa
TRBJ2-7 TRBD1 14 NA TRBV29-1 TGCAGCGTCGTTAGGGACAGGGGAGCCTACGAGCAGTACTTC CSVVRDRGAYEQYF
TRBJ1-4 NA 14 NA TRBV3-1/TRBV3-2 TGTGCCAGCGCCCGACGGGTTGGGGGGGAAAAACTGTTTTTT CASARRVGGEKLFF
TRBJ1-1 NA 16 NA TRBV28 TGTGCCAGCAGTTTATGGCGAGGCAAAGGGAACACTGAAGCTTTCTTT CASSLWRGKGNTEAFF
TRBJ1-2 NA 13 NA TRBV19 TGTGCCAGTAGTATAGGCCGCGTCTATGGCTACACCTTC CASSIGRVYGYTF
TRBJ2-2 NA 14 NA TRBV7-9 TGTGCCAGCAGCACCTCAGGGGCCCGATGGGAGCTGTTTTTT CASSTSGARWELFF
TRBJ2-7 TRBD2 15 NA TRBV19 TGTGCCAGTGGACTCGTAGCGGGAGATAGCTCCGAGCAGTACTTC CASGLVAGDSSEQYF
TRBJ1-2 NA 13 NA TRBV7-2 TGTGCCAGCAGCTGGGACACCAACTATGGCTACACCTTC CASSWDTNYGYTF
TRBJ1-4 NA 14 NA TRBV3-1/TRBV3-2 TGTGCCAGCAGCCGCCCATATCGGGGGGAAAAACTGTTTTTT CASSRPYRGEKLFF
TRBJ2-7 TRBD2 16 NA TRBV7-2 TGTGCCAGCAGCTTAGACAGCGGGGGAAACCCCTACGAGCAGTACTTC CASSLDSGGNPYEQYF
TRBJ1-1 NA 14 once TRBV4-1 TGCGCCAGCAGCCGCGCGACAGGGAACACTGAAGCTTTCTTT CASSRATGNTEAFF
TRBJ2-7 NA 12 NA TRBV12-5 TGTGCTAGTGGCTTCGTCTACTACGAGCAGTACTTC CASGFVYYEQYF
TRBJ2-7 NA 17 NA TRBV4-2 TGTGCCAGCAGCCAGGCAGGGGGAGGACTTAATTCCTACGAGCAGTACTTC CASSQAGGGLNSYEQYF
TRBJ1-1 NA 13 NA TRBV5-1 TGCGCCAGCAGCGGGGGACAGAACACTGAAGCTTTCTTT CASSGGQNTEAFF
TRBJ2-5 TRBD2 16 NA TRBV11-2 TGTGCCAGCAGCTCCGGGACTAGCGGCTTCCAAGAGACCCAGTACTTC CASSSGTSGFQETQYF
TRBJ1-4 TRBD1 14 NA TRBV28 TGTGCCAGCAACCGGGACAGGGGGCACGAAAAACTGTTTTTT CASNRDRGHEKLFF
TRBJ1-1 TRBD1 16 NA TRBV5-6 TGTGCCAGCAGCTTGGTACCGGGACAGGGAGACACTGAAGCTTTCTTT CASSLVPGQGDTEAFF
TRBJ1-5 NA 14 NA TRBV11-2 TGTGCCAGCAGCTCGGGACTTAGCAATCAGCCCCAGCATTTT CASSSGLSNQPQHF
TRBJ1-6 NA 16 NA TRBV19 TGTGCCAGTAGAAGAGAGGGCGTTGTTCCCAATTCACCCCTCCACTTT CASRREGVVPNSPLHF
TRBJ2-7 NA 15 NA TRBV7-2 TGTGCCAGCAGCTCAGGCCCCGGGATTACCTACGAGCAGTACTTC CASSSGPGITYEQYF
TRBJ1-6 NA 18 NA TRBV21-1 TGTGCCAGCAGCACATCTTCTCCGGGACAGGTCTATAATTCACCCCTCCACTTT CASSTSSPGQVYNSPLHF
TRBJ1-1 NA 13 NA TRBV7-2 TGTGCCAGCAGCTTAGTCTTTGACACTGAAGCTTTCTTT CASSLVFDTEAFF
TRBJ2-2 NA 14 NA TRBV30 TGTGCCTGGAGTGTACCCAGGCTTAGGAGGGAGCTGTTTTTT CAWSVPRLRRELFF
TRBJ2-2 TRBD1 15 NA TRBV5-1 TGCGCCAGCAGCTTGAGGACAGGTAACACCGGGGAGCTGTTTTTT CASSLRTGNTGELFF
TRBJ2-5 TRBD1 13 NA TRBV12-3/TRBV12-4 TGTGCCAGCACCCCGACAGGGTTGGAGACCCAGTACTTC CASTPTGLETQYF
TRBJ2-1 NA 20 few TRBV27 TGTGCCAGCAGCCCGGGAAGGGGACAATACAGGCGGAGCTCCTACAATGAGCAGTTCTTC CASSPGRGQYRRSSYNEQFF
TRBJ2-7 NA 18 NA TRBV7-9 TGTGCCAGCAGCCGGCACTCAAGGGGAGGAAGCGGATCCTACGAGCAGTACTTC CASSRHSRGGSGSYEQYF
TRBJ1-1 NA 11 NA TRBV20-1 TGCAGTGCTAGGATGACAGGAGGAGCTTTCTTT CSARMTGGAFF
TRBJ2-7 NA 13 NA TRBV19 TGTGCCAGTAGTGCTCGGTGGGGGGACGAGCAGTACTTC CASSARWGDEQYF
TRBJ1-2 NA 14 NA TRBV6-1 TGTGCCAGCAGTGAAGACCCAAGGGGCTATGGCTACACCTTC CASSEDPRGYGYTF
TRBJ2-1 NA 16 NA TRBV6-5 TGTGCCAGCAGTTCCTTCGGGGGGCCATGGGTCCATGAGCAGTTCTTC CASSSFGGPWVHEQFF
TRBJ1-1 TRBD1 16 once TRBV6-2/TRBV6-3 TGTGCCAGCAGTTACAGGGACAGGGTAAGACGCACTGAAGCTTTCTTT CASSYRDRVRRTEAFF
TRBJ2-7 NA 13 NA TRBV6-2/TRBV6-3 TGTGCCAGCAGTTACGCTACCTCCTACGAGCAGTACTTC CASSYATSYEQYF
TRBJ2-7 NA 15 NA TRBV24-1 TGTGCCACCATGGTACGCGGCGTCAGCTCCTACGAGCAGTACTTC CATMVRGVSSYEQYF
TRBJ2-1 NA 15 NA TRBV19 TGTGCCAGTACAAAAGGGGGGGGCCGGTACAATGAGCAGTTCTTC CASTKGGGRYNEQFF
TRBJ1-1 TRBD1 14 NA TRBV25-1 TGTGCCAGCAGTCCCCGGGACAGGGCGAATGAAGCTTTCTTT CASSPRDRANEAFF
TRBJ1-5 TRBD1 16 NA TRBV18 TGTGCCAGCTCACCGGCCCTGGGGACAGGGGTCAGGCCCCAGCATTTT CASSPALGTGVRPQHF
TRBJ1-1 TRBD1 15 NA TRBV6-5 TGTGCCAGCAGTCCCGGGACAGGGGGGAACACTGAAGCTTTCTTT CASSPGTGGNTEAFF
TRBJ2-3 NA 15 NA TRBV5-1 TGCGCCAGCAGCAATTCAGGAAATGCGCCAGATACGCAGTATTTT CASSNSGNAPDTQYF
TRBJ2-4 TRBD2 17 NA TRBV9 TGTGCCAGCAGCTCGGGACTAGCGGGACTAGCCAAAAACATTCAGTACTTC CASSSGLAGLAKNIQYF
TRBJ2-3 NA 15 NA TRBV6-2/TRBV6-3 TGTGCCAGCAGCTGGCAGGGAACTAACACAGATACGCAGTATTTT CASSWQGTNTDTQYF
TRBJ2-5 TRBD1 16 NA TRBV15 TGTGCCACCAGCAGGTTTGGCAGGGGGTCGGGAGAGACCCAGTACTTC CATSRFGRGSGETQYF
TRBJ1-2 NA 14 NA TRBV28 TGTGCCAGCAGTCTCCCGCCCGGTGACTATGGCTACACCTTC CASSLPPGDYGYTF
TRBJ2-3 TRBD2 19 NA TRBV7-3 TGTGCCAGCAGCTTGGGACTAGCGGGGGGATCAGAGGGCACAGATACGCAGTATTTT CASSLGLAGGSEGTDTQYF
TRBJ2-1 NA 14 few TRBV30 TGTGCCTGGACTCGCGGTGGGAGCTACAATGAGCAGTTCTTC CAWTRGGSYNEQFF
TRBJ2-3 NA 14 NA TRBV6-5 TGTGCCAGCTCTCCTTTCGTCCGCACAGATACGCAGTATTTT CASSPFVRTDTQYF
TRBJ2-1 TRBD1 17 NA TRBV27 TGTGCCAGCAGTTTAGGGACAGGGGGTTCTTTTTACAATGAGCAGTTCTTC CASSLGTGGSFYNEQFF
TRBJ1-5 NA 14 NA TRBV3-1/TRBV3-2 TGTGCCAGCATGAAGGGGTTGGACAATCAGCCCCAGCATTTT CASMKGLDNQPQHF
TRBJ2-2 NA 13 NA TRBV7-2 TGTGCCAGCAGCTTAGTGGCCACCGGGGAGCTGTTTTTT CASSLVATGELFF
TRBJ2-7 NA 15 NA TRBV28 TGTGCCAGCACCCGTCTGGACTTAAAATCCGACGAGCAGTACTTC CASTRLDLKSDEQYF
TRBJ1-3 NA 15 NA TRBV5-6 TGTGCCAGCAGCTTGTGGCTGATCTCTGGAAACACCATATATTTT CASSLWLISGNTIYF
TRBJ2-1 NA 12 NA TRBV11-2 TGTGCCAGCAGCCCGAACCGGGATGAGCAGTTCTTC CASSPNRDEQFF
TRBJ2-1 TRBD2 16 NA TRBV30 TGTGCCTGGAGACCTCTAGCGGGAGGGCCGGTGGATGAGCAGTTCTTC CAWRPLAGGPVDEQFF
TRBJ2-4 TRBD1 13 NA TRBV30 TGTGCCTGGCGACAGGGAACCAAAAACATTCAGTACTTC CAWRQGTKNIQYF
TRBJ2-3 TRBD2 15 NA TRBV6-5 TGTGCCAGCAGTCTAGCGGGAGGGCCGGGGGATACGCAGTATTTT CASSLAGGPGDTQYF